Sequencing of this T cell receptor (beta chain) was carried out in a study of T cell repertoires in cytomegalovirus infection. Germline CDR1 is MNHNS and CDR2 is SASEGT. Trimming removed 2 bases from V and 5 bases from J; junction bases left unmatched: 16. The CDR3 is made up of 18 amino acids. One entry per CDR3 protein, called by TCRdb with MiXCR from the reads. The sample yields some 940,000 distinct CDR3 sequences, approximately 33% seen once. For this clonotype: What it binds is not known.

The receptor comes from a human donor in good health (CMV status not recorded). Some clones in this sample may be carry-over from other donors' samples. V and J are TRBV6-1 and TRBJ2-3, with 7 nucleotides matching TRBD1. Sequencing used cultured CD8+ T cells from PBMCs, obtained from culture after CMV antigen stimulation. The chain's CDR3 is CASSEFLDRVIVRDTQYF. CDR3 nucleotides: TGTGCCAGCAGTGAATTTCTCGACAGGGTCATCGTCAGAGATACGCAGTATTTT.